The 27 T cell receptor beta chains listed next were all sequenced from one sample in a study of Ad26.COV2.S vaccination and SARS-CoV-2 variants. The table came from immunoSEQ multiplex PCR; TCRdb's copy has only in-frame clones and leaves some out. The profile covers about 460,000 clones, with 89% appearing a single time and more than 1.5% taken by the ten largest. Treatment of the sample: around 19 received Ad26.COV2.S at low or high dose, single or two shots; roughly 5 received placebo; per-sample allocation not given. Specimen acquisition occurred on day 63 following the initial vaccine or placebo injection. Sequencing used peripheral blood, obtained in a trial of Ad26.COV2.S vaccine versus placebo. These receptor sequences come from a person aged 18-65 years who received the Ad26.COV2.S COVID-19 vaccine or a placebo.

There are many counts of this clone. Other nucleotide sequences from this sample produce the same CDR3. This chain joins TRBV4-2 and TRBJ1-1; perhaps TRBD1 as D (5 bases). The CDR3 is 14 amino acids. Trimming cost V 0 bases and J 5 bases, with 10 bases left between them. CDR1 is LGHNA and CDR2 is YNFKEQ in the germline V gene. The DNA for the CDR3 is TGTGCCAGCAGCCAAGATCAGGGTGGAACTGAAGCTTTCTTT. Protein sequence: CASSQDQGGTEAFF.

The rearrangement uses TRBV6-4 and TRBJ2-3; 8 bases are a match to TRBD2. Germline CDR1 is MRHNA and CDR2 is SNTAGT. V dropped 3 bases and J dropped 1; count of bases not matched to a gene: 3. The CDR3 covers 15 residues. The DNA for the CDR3 is TGTGCCAGCAGTGATACAGCGGGAGGCACAGATACGCAGTATTTT. It translates to CASSDTAGGTDTQYF.

This clone came up once. The sample holds other DNA sequences that translate to the same CDR3. The V gene is TRBV28, the J gene TRBJ1-2; D unclear. Germline CDR1 reads MDHEN; CDR2 reads SYDVKM. Trimming removed 2 bases from V and 4 bases from J, with 5 bases in between. The CDR3 sequence is 12 residues long. The CDR3 loop is CASSLGSYGYTF. The CDR3 DNA reads TGTGCCAGCAGTTTAGGTAGCTATGGCTACACCTTC.

There are a few counts of this clone. The chain uses TRBV6-1 and TRBJ1-5; a weak D match, TRBD1 (5 bases). The V end was cut by 4 bases, the J end by 0 bases, with 16 bases between. The germline V gene has CDR1 MNHNS and CDR2 SASEGT. The CDR3 has 17 residues. The CDR3 here is CASSVYDRRYSNQPQHF. The CDR3 bases are TGTGCCAGCAGTGTATACGACAGACGATATAGCAATCAGCCCCAGCATTTT.

V is TRBV6-6 and J is TRBJ2-7; TRBD1 aligns across 7 bases. V was clipped by 6 bases and J by 1 base; unmatched bases: 9. The CDR3 spans 15 residues. Germline assignment: CDR1 MNHNY and CDR2 SVGAGI (reference sequence). CDR3 amino acids: CASRFAGTVSYEQYF. DNA of the CDR3: TGTGCCAGCAGATTTGCCGGGACAGTATCCTACGAGCAGTACTTC.

V usage is TRBV6-5 and J usage is TRBJ2-7; 12 nucleotides align to TRBD2. Germline V gene sequence: CDR1 MNHEY, CDR2 SVGAGI. The ends lost 6 bases at V and 6 bases at J; junction bases unmatched: 9. CDR3 length: 15 amino acids. CDR3 DNA: TGTGCCAGCAGGCACCGGACTAGCGGGATCGGCGAGCAGTACTTC. As protein: CASRHRTSGIGEQYF.

The V call is TRBV19, the J call TRBJ1-3; D remains unclear. V was pared by 2 bases and J by 0 bases, with 8 bases between. The length of the CDR3 is 15 residues. Germline-derived CDR1 and CDR2 are LNHDA and SQIVND (reference sequence). CDR3 sequence reads: CASSIQGNSGNTIYF. CDR3 DNA sequence: TGTGCCAGTAGTATACAAGGGAACTCTGGAAACACCATATATTTT. Variable domain in full (rest from reference TRBV19 and TRBJ1-3): DGGITQSPKYLFRKEGQNVTLSCEQNLNHDAMYWYRQDPGQGLRLIYYSQIVNDFQKGDIAEGYSVSREKKESFPLTVTSAQKNPTAFYLCASSIQGNSGNTIYFGEGSWLTVV.

The chain employs TRBV9 and TRBJ2-1; D might be TRBD1 or TRBD2, each matching 5 bases. With 2 bases removed from V and 6 bases from J, the gap between germline ends came to 15 bases. CDR1 is SGDLS, CDR2 YYNGEE, per germline. This CDR3 comprises 15 residues. The CDR3 reads CASSVGLGSGNEQFF. The CDR3 nucleotides read TGTGCCAGCAGCGTGGGGCTAGGAAGCGGCAATGAGCAGTTCTTC.

The chain uses TRBV9 and TRBJ2-5; TRBD1 matches 7 bases. The CDR3 covers 15 residues. CDR1 and CDR2 from the germline V gene are SGDLS and YYNGEE. Germline trimming cut 3 bases from V and 1 base from J; bases unmatched to any gene: 6. The DNA for the CDR3 is TGTGCCAGCAGCGGTCTCCGGGACAGCCAAGAGACCCAGTACTTC. Translating gives CASSGLRDSQETQYF. The full variable domain, in which reference TRBV9 and TRBJ2-5 provide the parts outside the CDR3, is DSGVTQTPKHLITATGQRVTLRCSPRSGDLSVYWYQQSLDQGLQFLIQYYNGEERAKGNILERFSAQQFPDLHSELNLSSLELGDSALYFCASSGLRDSQETQYFGPGTRLLVL.

This chain joins TRBV5-6 and TRBJ2-3; either TRBD1 or TRBD2 may supply D (5 bases each). The CDR3 has 13 amino acids. V gave up 2 bases and J gave up 3 bases, with 7 bases separating them. The germline V gene has CDR1 SGHDT and CDR2 YYEEEE. DNA of the CDR3: TGTGCCAGCAGCTTTGGGGGTACAGATACGCAGTATTTT. Amino acid sequence: CASSFGGTDTQYF.

The J gene is TRBJ1-6, the V gene TRBV7-9; D might be TRBD1 (5 bases). With 5 bases removed from V and 10 bases from J, the gap between germline ends came to 12 bases. The V gene's germline CDR1 is SEHNR and CDR2 FQNEAQ (reference sequence). This CDR3 comprises 13 residues. CDR3 sequence reads: CASSQGPDSPLHF. In DNA, the CDR3 is TGTGCCAGCAGCCAGGGCCCCGACTCACCCCTCCACTTT. The full variable domain, with the rest looked up from reference TRBV7-9 and TRBJ1-6, is DTGVSQNPRHKITKRGQNVTFRCDPISEHNRLYWYRQTLGQGPEFLTYFQNEAQLEKSRLLSDRFSAERPKGSFSTLEIQRTEQGDSAMYLCASSQGPDSPLHFGNGTRLTVT.

This chain joins TRBV6-9 and TRBJ2-1; weak D call: TRBD1 (5 bases). Germline assignment: CDR1 MNHGY and CDR2 SVAAGI. Between the trimmed V and J ends, which lost 6 bases and 4 bases, there was a span of 19 bases. The CDR3 spans 16 residues. Written as DNA, the CDR3 is TGTGCCAGCAGGGACACGGCGCCGACCAATTACAATGAGCAGTTCTTC. It codes for CASRDTAPTNYNEQFF.

This clone was seen more than once but under ten times. The sample carries other DNA sequences with the same CDR3. V and J are TRBV29-1 and TRBJ2-1; D is uncertain. Germline values: CDR1 SQVTM, CDR2 ANQGSEA. The CDR3 is 10 amino acids. Trimming removed 4 bases at V and 4 bases at J, with 2 bases between. DNA of the CDR3: TGCAGCGTTGGGTACAATGAGCAGTTCTTC. It codes for CSVGYNEQFF.

The chain recombines TRBV6-6 with TRBJ2-3, with D possibly matching TRBD2 (6 bases). Germline V gene data show CDR1 as MNHNY and CDR2 as SVGAGI (reference sequence). The ends were cut back, 0 bases at V and 3 bases at J, with 10 bases in the middle. This CDR3 is 15 amino acids long. The DNA for the CDR3 is TGTGCCAGCAGTTACTCCGCACTAGCTACAGATACGCAGTATTTT. Translated, it gives CASSYSALATDTQYF.

This chain connects TRBV7-2 to TRBJ1-2; 9 bases align to TRBD1. CDR3 length: 14 residues. With 0 bases clipped from V and 7 bases from J, the junction kept 3 bases outside the gene matches. The germline gives CDR1 SGHTA, CDR2 FQGNSA. The CDR3 spells CASSLATGGPGYTF. Here the CDR3 DNA reads TGTGCCAGCAGCTTAGCAACAGGGGGCCCTGGCTACACCTTC.

Here the CDR3 reads CASSQIQEAFF. The CDR3, as DNA: TGTGCCAGCAGCCAAATACAAGAAGCTTTCTTT. The V call is TRBV6-5, the J call TRBJ1-1; D not certain. CDR1 is MNHEY and CDR2 is SVGAGI in the germline V gene. The CDR3 sequence is 11 residues long. Trimming removed 6 bases at V and 8 bases at J, with 10 bases between.

As for this clone: Different DNA sequences within this sample yield the same CDR3. The chain uses TRBV6-2 or TRBV6-3 and TRBJ1-1; TRBD1 is a possible D gene (5 bases). Germline V CDR1 and CDR2: MNHEY, SVGEGT. V dropped 2 bases and J dropped 1 base, with 8 bases sitting between them. This CDR3 has 14 residues. This CDR3 reads CASSYRGKNTEAFF. CDR3 coding DNA: TGTGCCAGCAGTTACAGGGGAAAGAACACTGAAGCTTTCTTT.

This clone was counted a few times. This chain connects TRBV2 to TRBJ1-5, with D unclear. V was shortened by 1 base and J by 0 bases, with 1 base between the two germline ends. The CDR3 consists of 13 residues. Germline V gene data show CDR1 as SNHLY and CDR2 as FYNNEI. The CDR3 here is CASSEVSNQPQHF. In DNA, the CDR3 is TGTGCCAGCAGTGAAGTTAGCAATCAGCCCCAGCATTTT.

The rearrangement links TRBV7-6 to TRBJ2-7, with 7 nucleotides matching TRBD1. V lost 1 base to trimming and J lost 2 bases; unmatched junction nucleotides: 2. Germline-derived CDR1 and CDR2 are SGHVS and FNYEAQ. The CDR3 covers 14 residues. This CDR3 is CASSLGQGAYEQYF. As DNA, the CDR3 is TGTGCCAGCAGCTTAGGACAGGGTGCCTACGAGCAGTACTTC.

This clone was detected only once. The chain combines TRBV9 with TRBJ1-3; D not resolved. V lost 0 bases to trimming and J lost 6 bases, with 13 bases between them. Germline CDR1 and CDR2: SGDLS and YYNGEE. The CDR3 totals 15 residues. CDR3 sequence (DNA): TGTGCCAGCAGCGTAGAGCCCTCAATAAAAAACACCATATATTTT. Protein product: CASSVEPSIKNTIYF.

The rearrangement joins TRBV18 to TRBJ1-2, with D hard to call. Per the germline V gene, CDR1 is KGHSH and CDR2 is LQKENI. V gave up 3 bases and J gave up 3 bases, with 17 bases separating them. This CDR3 spans 16 amino acids. The CDR3 nucleotides are TGTGCCAGCTCACCCAAGGTTTGGTCAGAATACTATGGCTACACCTTC. This gives the protein CASSPKVWSEYYGYTF.

This chain connects TRBV18 to TRBJ1-1; no reliable D call. The CDR3 is 15 amino acids. V dropped 1 base and J dropped 1 base, with 10 bases sitting between them. Germline V gene data show CDR1 as KGHSH and CDR2 as LQKENI. The CDR3 nucleotides read TGTGCCAGCTCACCACTTCAAGGGTCGAACACTGAAGCTTTCTTT. Translated: CASSPLQGSNTEAFF. Based on the CDR3 plus reference TRBV18 and TRBJ1-1, the full variable domain is NAGVMQNPRHLVRRRGQEARLRCSPMKGHSHVYWYRQLPEEGLKFMVYLQKENIIDESGMPKERFSAEFPKEGPSILRIQQVVRGDSAAYFCASSPLQGSNTEAFFGQGTRLTVV.

A single count supports this clone. The rearrangement uses TRBV5-1 and TRBJ2-5; 7 bases are shared with TRBD2. The CDR3 is 17 residues long. Germline V lookup: CDR1 SGHRS, CDR2 YFSETQ. V dropped 4 bases and J dropped 5; count of bases not matched to a gene: 17. For the CDR3, the DNA is TGCGCCAGCAGCCACTCCCCAGCGGGGTCCTCTGGGGAGACCCAGTACTTC. Translated, it gives CASSHSPAGSSGETQYF. The entire variable domain, with the rest obtained from reference TRBV5-1 and TRBJ2-5, is as follows: KAGVTQTPRYLIKTRGQQVTLSCSPISGHRSVSWYQQTPGQGLQFLFEYFSETQRNKGNFPGRFSGRQFSNSRSEMNVSTLELGDSALYLCASSHSPAGSSGETQYFGPGTRLLVL.

The rearrangement joins TRBV28 to TRBJ2-7, with 9 bases matching TRBD1. Trimming took 5 bases from V and 6 from J; bases not matched to a gene: 8. Germline V lookup: CDR1 MDHEN, CDR2 SYDVKM. CDR3 length: 14 residues. This CDR3 reads CASSIPGQGFEQYF. The CDR3 DNA reads TGTGCCAGCAGTATCCCGGGACAGGGCTTCGAGCAGTACTTC.

A few counts support this clone. This chain uses TRBV11-2 with TRBJ2-1; D ambiguous. This CDR3 has 13 amino acids. Between the trimmed V and J ends, which lost 1 base and 6 bases, there was a span of 7 bases. Germline CDR1 reads SGHAT; CDR2 reads FQNNGV. CDR3 nucleotides: TGTGCCAGCAGCTTAGTGAGGCGCAATGAGCAGTTCTTC. Amino acid sequence: CASSLVRRNEQFF.

The CDR3 is CASRQVPTSYEQYF. The CDR3 region has the DNA TGTGCCAGCAGACAGGTCCCGACTTCCTACGAGCAGTACTTC. The rearrangement links TRBV7-2 to TRBJ2-7, with a weak D call TRBD1 (5 bases). CDR3 length equals 14 residues. V was clipped by 6 bases and J by 1 base, with 13 bases between them. Germline assignment: CDR1 SGHTA and CDR2 FQGNSA.

V is TRBV11-2 and J is TRBJ2-7; no definite D call. V lost 5 bases, J lost 6 bases, and 17 bases lay in between. CDR1 is SGHAT and CDR2 is FQNNGV in the germline V gene. CDR3 length: 14 residues. DNA of the CDR3: TGTGCCAGCAGCACACAACCTGGGGTCGGCGAGCAGTACTTC. Its translation: CASSTQPGVGEQYF.